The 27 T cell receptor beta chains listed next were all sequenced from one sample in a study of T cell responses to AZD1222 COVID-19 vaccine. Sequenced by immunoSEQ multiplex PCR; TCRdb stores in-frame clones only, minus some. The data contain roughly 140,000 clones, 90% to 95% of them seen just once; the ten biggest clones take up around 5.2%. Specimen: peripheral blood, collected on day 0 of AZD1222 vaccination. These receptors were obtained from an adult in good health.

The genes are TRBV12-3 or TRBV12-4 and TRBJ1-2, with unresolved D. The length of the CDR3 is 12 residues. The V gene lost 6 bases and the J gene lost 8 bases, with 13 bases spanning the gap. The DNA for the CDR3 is TGTGCCAGCAGCCCCTGGACGGCGGGCTACACCTTC. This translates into CASSPWTAGYTF.

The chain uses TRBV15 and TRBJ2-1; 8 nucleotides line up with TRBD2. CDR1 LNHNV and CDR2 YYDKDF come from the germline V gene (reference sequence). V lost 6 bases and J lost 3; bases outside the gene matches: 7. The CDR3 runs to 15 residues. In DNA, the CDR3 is TGTGCCACCAGGCACGGGGGGGCTAACTACAATGAGCAGTTCTTC. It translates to CATRHGGANYNEQFF.

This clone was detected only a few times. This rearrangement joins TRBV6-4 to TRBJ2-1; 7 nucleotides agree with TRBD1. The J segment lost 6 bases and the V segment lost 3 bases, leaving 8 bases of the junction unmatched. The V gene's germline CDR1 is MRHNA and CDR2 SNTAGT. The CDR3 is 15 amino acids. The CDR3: CASSESGSGGNEQFF. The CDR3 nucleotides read TGTGCCAGCAGTGAATCCGGGTCAGGGGGCAATGAGCAGTTCTTC.

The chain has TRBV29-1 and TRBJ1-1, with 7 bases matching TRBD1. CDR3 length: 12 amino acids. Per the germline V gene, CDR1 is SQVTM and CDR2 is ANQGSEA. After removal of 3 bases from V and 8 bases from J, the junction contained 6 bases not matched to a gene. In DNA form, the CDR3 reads TGCAGCGTTGAGAGGGACAGAAAAGAAGCTTTCTTT. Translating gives CSVERDRKEAFF.

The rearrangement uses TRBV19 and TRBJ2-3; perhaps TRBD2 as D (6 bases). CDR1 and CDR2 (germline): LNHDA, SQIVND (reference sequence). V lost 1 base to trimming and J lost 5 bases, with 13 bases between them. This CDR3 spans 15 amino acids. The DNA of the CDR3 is TGTGCCAGTAGTATAGGCGGAGGGAGTGGAGATACGCAGTATTTT. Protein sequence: CASSIGGGSGDTQYF.

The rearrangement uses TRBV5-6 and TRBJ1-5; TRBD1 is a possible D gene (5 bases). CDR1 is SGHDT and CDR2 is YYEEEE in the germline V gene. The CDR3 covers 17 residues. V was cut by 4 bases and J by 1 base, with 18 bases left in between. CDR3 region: CASSRTGAVWSNQPQHF. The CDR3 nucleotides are TGTGCCAGCAGCCGGACCGGGGCAGTTTGGAGCAATCAGCCCCAGCATTTT.

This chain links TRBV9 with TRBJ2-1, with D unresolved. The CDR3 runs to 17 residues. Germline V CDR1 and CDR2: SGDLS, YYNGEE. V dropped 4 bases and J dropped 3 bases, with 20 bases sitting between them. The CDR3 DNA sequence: TGTGCCAGCAGCCCTCAATTTGGCTCCCCTTTCTACAATGAGCAGTTCTTC. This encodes CASSPQFGSPFYNEQFF. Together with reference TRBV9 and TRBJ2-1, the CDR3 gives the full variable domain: DSGVTQTPKHLITATGQRVTLRCSPRSGDLSVYWYQQSLDQGLQFLIQYYNGEERAKGNILERFSAQQFPDLHSELNLSSLELGDSALYFCASSPQFGSPFYNEQFFGPGTRLTVL.

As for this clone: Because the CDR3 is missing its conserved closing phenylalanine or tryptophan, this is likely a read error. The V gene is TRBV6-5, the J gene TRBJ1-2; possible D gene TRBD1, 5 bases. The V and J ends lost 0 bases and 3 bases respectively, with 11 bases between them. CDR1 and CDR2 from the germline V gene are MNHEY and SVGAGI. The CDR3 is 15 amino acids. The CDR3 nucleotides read TGTGCCAGCAGTTACTCGCTCGGGGGATACTATGGCTACACCCTC. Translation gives CASSYSLGGYYGYTL.

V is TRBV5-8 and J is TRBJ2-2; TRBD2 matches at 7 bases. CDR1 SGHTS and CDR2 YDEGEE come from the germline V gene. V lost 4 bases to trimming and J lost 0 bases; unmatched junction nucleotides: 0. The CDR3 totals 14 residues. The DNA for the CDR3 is TGTGCCAGCAGCGCGGGGGCGAACACCGGGGAGCTGTTTTTT. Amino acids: CASSAGANTGELFF.

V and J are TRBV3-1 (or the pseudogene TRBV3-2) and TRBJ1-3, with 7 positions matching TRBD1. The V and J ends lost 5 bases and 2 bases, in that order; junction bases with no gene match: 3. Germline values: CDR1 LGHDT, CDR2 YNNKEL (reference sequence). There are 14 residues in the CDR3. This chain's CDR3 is CASSWDSPGNTIYF. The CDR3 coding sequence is TGTGCCAGCAGCTGGGACAGTCCTGGAAACACCATATATTTT.

The CDR3: CASSMGSGYSSYNEQFF. The CDR3 DNA is TGTGCCAGTAGTATGGGGAGCGGGTATAGCTCCTACAATGAGCAGTTCTTC. This chain connects TRBV19 to TRBJ2-1, with D possibly matching TRBD2 (6 bases). The CDR3 has 17 amino acids. Trimming removed 3 bases at V and 0 bases at J, with 15 bases between. CDR1 LNHDA and CDR2 SQIVND come from the germline V gene (reference sequence).

The CDR3 is CASSPNPGNSNQPQHF. Here the CDR3 DNA reads TGTGCCAGCTCACCTAACCCCGGGAATAGCAATCAGCCCCAGCATTTT. The chain is built from TRBV18 and TRBJ1-5, with D uncertain. V lost 3 bases, J lost 0 bases, and 12 bases lay in between. The CDR3 covers 16 residues. Germline V lookup: CDR1 KGHSH, CDR2 LQKENI. Drawing the rest from reference TRBV18 and TRBJ1-5, the complete variable domain is NAGVMQNPRHLVRRRGQEARLRCSPMKGHSHVYWYRQLPEEGLKFMVYLQKENIIDESGMPKERFSAEFPKEGPSILRIQQVVRGDSAAYFCASSPNPGNSNQPQHFGDGTRLSIL.

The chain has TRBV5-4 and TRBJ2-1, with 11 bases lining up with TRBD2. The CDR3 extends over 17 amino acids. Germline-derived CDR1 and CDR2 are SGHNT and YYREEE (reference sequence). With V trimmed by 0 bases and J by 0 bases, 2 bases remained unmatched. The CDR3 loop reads CASSLASGGHSYNEQFF. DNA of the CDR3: TGTGCCAGCAGCTTGGCTAGCGGGGGGCACTCCTACAATGAGCAGTTCTTC.

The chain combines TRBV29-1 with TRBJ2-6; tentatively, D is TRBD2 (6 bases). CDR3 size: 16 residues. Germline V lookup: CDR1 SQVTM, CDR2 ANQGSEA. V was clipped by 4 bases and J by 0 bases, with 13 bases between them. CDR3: CSVVGTASSGANVLTF. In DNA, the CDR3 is TGCAGCGTTGTCGGGACTGCTAGCTCTGGGGCCAACGTCCTGACTTTC.

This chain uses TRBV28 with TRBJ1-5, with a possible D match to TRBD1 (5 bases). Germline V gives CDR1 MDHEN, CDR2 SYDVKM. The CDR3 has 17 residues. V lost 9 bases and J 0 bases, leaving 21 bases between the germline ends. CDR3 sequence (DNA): TGTGCCAGTTCGGGGGTTGGGATATATGATAGCAATCAGCCCCAGCATTTT. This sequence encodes CASSGVGIYDSNQPQHF.

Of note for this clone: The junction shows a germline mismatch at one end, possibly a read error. The CDR3 is CASSEVWGGAGNTIYF. The CDR3 bases are TGTGCCAGCAGTGAGGTTTGGGGGGGCGCTGGGAACACCATATATTTT. This rearrangement joins TRBV6-1 to TRBJ1-3; D might be TRBD1 (6 bases). Germline V gene data show CDR1 as MNHNS and CDR2 as SASEGT. The CDR3 is made up of 16 amino acids.

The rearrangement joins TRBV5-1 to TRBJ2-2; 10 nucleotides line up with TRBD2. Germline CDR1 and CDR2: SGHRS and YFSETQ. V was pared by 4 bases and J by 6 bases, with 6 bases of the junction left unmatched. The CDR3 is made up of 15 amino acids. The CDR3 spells CASSAATSGSGELFF. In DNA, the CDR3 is TGCGCCAGCAGCGCAGCGACTAGCGGGTCCGGGGAGCTGTTTTTT. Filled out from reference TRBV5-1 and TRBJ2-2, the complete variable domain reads KAGVTQTPRYLIKTRGQQVTLSCSPISGHRSVSWYQQTPGQGLQFLFEYFSETQRNKGNFPGRFSGRQFSNSRSEMNVSTLELGDSALYLCASSAATSGSGELFFGEGSRLTVL.

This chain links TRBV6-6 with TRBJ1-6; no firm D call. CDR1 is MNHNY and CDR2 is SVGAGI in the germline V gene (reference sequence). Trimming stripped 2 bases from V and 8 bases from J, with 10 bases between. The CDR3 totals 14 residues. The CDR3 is CASSYPTSYSPLHF. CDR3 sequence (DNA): TGTGCCAGCAGTTACCCAACCTCTTATTCACCCCTCCACTTT.

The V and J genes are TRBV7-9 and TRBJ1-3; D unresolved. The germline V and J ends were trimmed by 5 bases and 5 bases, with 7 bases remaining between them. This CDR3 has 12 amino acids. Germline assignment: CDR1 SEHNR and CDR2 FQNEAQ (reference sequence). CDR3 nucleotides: TGTGCCAGCAGCCTCATCAGAAACACCATATATTTT. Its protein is CASSLIRNTIYF.

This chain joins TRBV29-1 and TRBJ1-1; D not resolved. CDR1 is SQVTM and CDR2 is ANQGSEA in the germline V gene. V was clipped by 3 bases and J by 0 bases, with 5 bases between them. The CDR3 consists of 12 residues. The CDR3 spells CSVDQMNTEAFF. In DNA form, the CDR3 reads TGCAGCGTTGACCAGATGAACACTGAAGCTTTCTTT.

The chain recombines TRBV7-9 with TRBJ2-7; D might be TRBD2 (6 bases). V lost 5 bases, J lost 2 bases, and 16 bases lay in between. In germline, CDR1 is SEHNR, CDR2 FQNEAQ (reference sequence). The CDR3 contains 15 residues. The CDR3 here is CASSAHVAGPYEQYF. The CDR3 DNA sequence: TGTGCCAGCAGCGCCCATGTGGCGGGGCCCTACGAGCAGTACTTC.

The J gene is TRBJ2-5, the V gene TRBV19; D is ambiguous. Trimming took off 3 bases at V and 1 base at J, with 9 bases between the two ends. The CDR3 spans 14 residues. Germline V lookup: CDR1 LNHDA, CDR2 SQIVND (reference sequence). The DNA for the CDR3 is TGTGCCAGTAGTATCCCCGGTTCCCAAGAGACCCAGTACTTC. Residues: CASSIPGSQETQYF.

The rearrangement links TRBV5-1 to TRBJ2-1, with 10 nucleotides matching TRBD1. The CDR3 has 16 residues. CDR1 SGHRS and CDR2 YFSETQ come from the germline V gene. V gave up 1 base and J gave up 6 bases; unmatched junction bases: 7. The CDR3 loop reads CASSLSAGQGFNEQFF. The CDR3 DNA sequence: TGCGCCAGCAGCTTGTCAGCGGGACAGGGGTTCAATGAGCAGTTCTTC. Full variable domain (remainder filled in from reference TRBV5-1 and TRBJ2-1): KAGVTQTPRYLIKTRGQQVTLSCSPISGHRSVSWYQQTPGQGLQFLFEYFSETQRNKGNFPGRFSGRQFSNSRSEMNVSTLELGDSALYLCASSLSAGQGFNEQFFGPGTRLTVL.

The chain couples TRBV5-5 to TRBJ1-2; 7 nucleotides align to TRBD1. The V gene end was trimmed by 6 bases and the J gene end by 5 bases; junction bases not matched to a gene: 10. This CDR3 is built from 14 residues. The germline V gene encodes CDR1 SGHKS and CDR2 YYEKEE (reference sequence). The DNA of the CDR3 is TGTGCCAGCACCTTTGCGAGGGACAGATATGGCTACACCTTC. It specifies CASTFARDRYGYTF.

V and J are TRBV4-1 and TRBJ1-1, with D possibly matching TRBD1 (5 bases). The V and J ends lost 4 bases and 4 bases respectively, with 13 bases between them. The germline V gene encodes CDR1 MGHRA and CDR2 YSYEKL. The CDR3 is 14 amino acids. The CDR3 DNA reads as TGCGCCAGCAGCCCTGGTCTCAGGGCCACTGAAGCTTTCTTT. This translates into CASSPGLRATEAFF.

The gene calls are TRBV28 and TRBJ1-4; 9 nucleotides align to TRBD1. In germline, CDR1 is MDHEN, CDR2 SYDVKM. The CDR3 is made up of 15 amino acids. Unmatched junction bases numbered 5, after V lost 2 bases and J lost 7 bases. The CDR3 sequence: CASSLGMDRGEKLFF. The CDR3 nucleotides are TGTGCCAGCAGTTTAGGAATGGACAGGGGTGAAAAACTGTTTTTT.

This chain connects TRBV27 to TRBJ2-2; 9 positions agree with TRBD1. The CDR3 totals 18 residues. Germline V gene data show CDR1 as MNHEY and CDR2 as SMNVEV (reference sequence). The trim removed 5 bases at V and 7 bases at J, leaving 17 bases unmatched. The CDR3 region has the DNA TGTGCCAGCAGTCCCGAAAGGAGACCGGGACAGGGTGGCGGGGAGCTGTTTTTT. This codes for CASSPERRPGQGGGELFF.